Listed below are T cell receptor beta chains from one sample, sequenced in a study of radiotherapy plus CTLA-4 blockade in lung cancer. The data were produced by immunoSEQ multiplex PCR, yet TCRdb's version contains in-frame clones alone and is incomplete. The sample carries about 73,000 clones, about nine tenths recorded once. The input for sequencing was peripheral blood, taken from a patient treated with radiotherapy plus ipilimumab. The receptor set was obtained from a human donor with non-small cell lung cancer that progressed on radiotherapy plus ipilimumab. CDR3s include the opening cysteine and the closing phenylalanine or tryptophan. A D gene is named only where the DNA matches it firmly. The size entry is marked missing in some rows and otherwise reads once, few, many or a size class.

CDR3 length: 15
clone size: NA
J gene: TRBJ2-4
V gene: TRBV6-5
D gene: TRBD1
CDR3 DNA: TGTGCCAGCAGTCACACGACAGGGGGGGCGGACATTCAGTACTTC
CDR3 protein: CASSHTTGGADIQYF

CDR3 length: 16
clone size: NA
J gene: TRBJ2-3
V gene: TRBV27
D gene: TRBD1
CDR3 DNA: TGTGCCAGCAGTTTCGGGACAGGGGGAGGCACAGATACGCAGTATTTT
CDR3 protein: CASSFGTGGGTDTQYF

CDR3 length: 14
clone size: NA
J gene: TRBJ2-2
V gene: TRBV5-4
D gene: NA
CDR3 DNA: TGTGCCAGCAGCTTGCCCCTTGACACCGGGGAGCTGTTTTTT
CDR3 protein: CASSLPLDTGELFF

CDR3 length: 13
clone size: once
J gene: TRBJ2-5
V gene: TRBV29-1
D gene: NA
CDR3 DNA: TGCAGCGTTGAAGGTCGGCAGGGGGAGACCCAGTACTTC
CDR3 protein: CSVEGRQGETQYF

CDR3 length: 15
clone size: NA
J gene: TRBJ2-5
V gene: TRBV30
D gene: TRBD2
CDR3 DNA: TGTGCCTGGAGTAAAAGCGGGAGGCCCCAAGAGACCCAGTACTTC
CDR3 protein: CAWSKSGRPQETQYF

CDR3 length: 13
clone size: NA
J gene: TRBJ2-7
V gene: TRBV11-2
D gene: NA
CDR3 DNA: TGTGCCAGCAGCACCGGCGTAAGGGGCGAGCAGTACTTC
CDR3 protein: CASSTGVRGEQYF

CDR3 length: 18
clone size: NA
J gene: TRBJ2-2
V gene: TRBV19
D gene: TRBD2
CDR3 DNA: TGTGCCAGTAGTCTAGCTAGCGGGACGGTGGATGACACCGGGGAGCTGTTTTTT
CDR3 protein: CASSLASGTVDDTGELFF

CDR3 length: 15
clone size: NA
J gene: TRBJ2-5
V gene: TRBV25-1
D gene: NA
CDR3 DNA: TGTGCCAGCAGCCCAAGGGTAGCGTACCAAGAGACCCAGTACTTC
CDR3 protein: CASSPRVAYQETQYF

CDR3 length: 18
clone size: NA
J gene: TRBJ2-7
V gene: TRBV27
D gene: TRBD2
CDR3 DNA: TGTGCCAGCAGCGAATATCCTTCCCTAGCGGGAGGTTCCTACGAGCAGTACTTC
CDR3 protein: CASSEYPSLAGGSYEQYF

CDR3 length: 15
clone size: NA
J gene: TRBJ2-1
V gene: TRBV2
D gene: TRBD2
CDR3 DNA: TGTGCCAGCAGGGATCCCGGGACTAATAAGGGTGAGCAGTTCTTC
CDR3 protein: CASRDPGTNKGEQFF

CDR3 length: 14
clone size: NA
J gene: TRBJ2-2
V gene: TRBV5-5
D gene: NA
CDR3 DNA: TGTGCCAGCAGCACCCGAGAGGGGACCGGGGAGCTGTTTTTT
CDR3 protein: CASSTREGTGELFF

CDR3 length: 11
clone size: NA
J gene: TRBJ2-2
V gene: TRBV10-1
D gene: NA
CDR3 DNA: TGCGCCAGCAGTGCCACCGGGGAGCTGTTTTTT
CDR3 protein: CASSATGELFF

CDR3 length: 16
clone size: NA
J gene: TRBJ2-3
V gene: TRBV27
D gene: NA
CDR3 DNA: TGTGCCAGCAACTCTTATAGGGGGGTTAGCACAGATACGCAGTATTTT
CDR3 protein: CASNSYRGVSTDTQYF

CDR3 length: 14
clone size: NA
J gene: TRBJ1-5
V gene: TRBV2
D gene: NA
CDR3 DNA: TGTGCCAGCAGCAAGGACAGAAGCAATCAGCCCCAGCATTTT
CDR3 protein: CASSKDRSNQPQHF

CDR3 length: 13
clone size: NA
J gene: TRBJ2-1
V gene: TRBV6-1
D gene: NA
CDR3 DNA: TGTGCCAGCACCCTCGGCTCCTACAATGAGCAGTTCTTC
CDR3 protein: CASTLGSYNEQFF